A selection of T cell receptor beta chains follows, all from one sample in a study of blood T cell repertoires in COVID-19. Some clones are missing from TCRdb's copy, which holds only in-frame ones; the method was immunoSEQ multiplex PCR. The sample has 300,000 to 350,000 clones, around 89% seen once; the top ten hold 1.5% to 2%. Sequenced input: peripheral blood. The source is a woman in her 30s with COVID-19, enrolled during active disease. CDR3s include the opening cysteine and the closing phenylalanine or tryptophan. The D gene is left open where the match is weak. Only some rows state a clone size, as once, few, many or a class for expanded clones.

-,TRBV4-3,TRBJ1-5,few,TGCGCCAGCAGCCAAGATAGCGGGAGCAATCAGCCCCAGCATTTT,CASSQDSGSNQPQHF
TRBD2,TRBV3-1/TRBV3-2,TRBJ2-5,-,TGTGCCAGCAGCCAAGAGGGACTAGCGACAGAAGAGACCCAGTACTTC,CASSQEGLATEETQYF
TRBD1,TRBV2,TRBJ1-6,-,TGTGCCAGCAGTGGGGGGACAGGGAATAATTCACCCCTCCACTTT,CASSGGTGNNSPLHF
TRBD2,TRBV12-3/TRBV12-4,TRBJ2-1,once,TGTGCCAGCAGCCCCTTAGCGGGGGAGCAGTTCTTC,CASSPLAGEQFF
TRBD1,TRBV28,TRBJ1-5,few,TGTGCCAGCAGTACCGCCGACAGGGTTGGCAATCAGCCCCAGCATTTT,CASSTADRVGNQPQHF
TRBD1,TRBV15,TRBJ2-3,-,TGTGCCACCAGCAGACCCGGGACAGGGGGCACAGATACGCAGTATTTT,CATSRPGTGGTDTQYF
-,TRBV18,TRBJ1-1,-,TGTGCCAGCTCACCGGGACATCGGAACACTGAAGCTTTCTTT,CASSPGHRNTEAFF
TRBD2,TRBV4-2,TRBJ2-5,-,TGTGCCAGCAGCCAACCGACTAGCGGGGGCCAAGAGACCCAGTACTTC,CASSQPTSGGQETQYF
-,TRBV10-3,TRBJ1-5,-,TGTGCCATCAGTGAGTCGGCAGATAGCAATCAGCCCCAGCATTTT,CAISESADSNQPQHF
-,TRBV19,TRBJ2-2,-,TGTGCCAGCAGGTTGGGGCCGGACACCGGGGAGCTGTTTTTT,CASRLGPDTGELFF
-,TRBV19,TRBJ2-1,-,TGTGCCAGTAGTGGAAAGGGAGCGTCTGACTCCTACAATGAGCAGTTCTTC,CASSGKGASDSYNEQFF
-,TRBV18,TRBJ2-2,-,TGTGCCAGCTCACCAAGGACACCCGGGGAGCTGTTTTTT,CASSPRTPGELFF
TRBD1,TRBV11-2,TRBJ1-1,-,TGTGCCAGCAGCTTAATAAACAGGGGAGGCACTGAAGCTTTCTTT,CASSLINRGGTEAFF
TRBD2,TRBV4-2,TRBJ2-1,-,TGTGCCAGCAGCCAAGGAGAAGGGACTAGCAATGAGCAGTTCTTC,CASSQGEGTSNEQFF
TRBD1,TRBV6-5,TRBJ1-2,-,TGTGCCAGCAGTTGGACAGGGGGCGAGGGGAATGGCTACACCTTC,CASSWTGGEGNGYTF
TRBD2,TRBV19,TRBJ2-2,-,TGTGCCAGTAGTATACTAGCGGGGAACACCGGGGAGCTGTTTTTT,CASSILAGNTGELFF
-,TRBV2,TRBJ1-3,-,TGTGCCAGCGAGGACACCGGGAGGGGAGACACCATATATTTT,CASEDTGRGDTIYF
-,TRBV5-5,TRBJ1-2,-,TGTGCCAGCAGCCGACCCGCGGGGGCTGGCTACACCTTC,CASSRPAGAGYTF
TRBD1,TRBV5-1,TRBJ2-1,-,TGCGCCAGCAGCCGACAGGGGGCGGCGGTGGGTGAGCAGTTCTTC,CASSRQGAAVGEQFF
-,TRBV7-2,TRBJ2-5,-,TGTGCCAGCAGCTCTACAAGGGGCGGCGGGGACTTC,CASSSTRGGGDF
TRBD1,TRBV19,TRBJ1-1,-,TGTGCCAGTAGTATTACAGGGGCCGGGACTGAAGCTTTCTTT,CASSITGAGTEAFF
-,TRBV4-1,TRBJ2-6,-,TGCGCCAGCAGCCAAGGGACAGTCTCTGGGGCCAACGTCCTGACTTTC,CASSQGTVSGANVLTF
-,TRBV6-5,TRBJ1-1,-,TGTGCCAGCAGTTACTCGACTCTCCTGGGGAACACTGAAGCTTTCTTT,CASSYSTLLGNTEAFF
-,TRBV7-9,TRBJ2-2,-,TGTGCCAGCAGCCCCCGGGGTGAGGTGAACACCGGGGAGCTGTTTTTT,CASSPRGEVNTGELFF
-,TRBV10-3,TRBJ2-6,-,TGTGCCATCAGTGGGCAGGGCCGAGCCTCTGGGGCCAACGTCCTGACTTTC,CAISGQGRASGANVLTF